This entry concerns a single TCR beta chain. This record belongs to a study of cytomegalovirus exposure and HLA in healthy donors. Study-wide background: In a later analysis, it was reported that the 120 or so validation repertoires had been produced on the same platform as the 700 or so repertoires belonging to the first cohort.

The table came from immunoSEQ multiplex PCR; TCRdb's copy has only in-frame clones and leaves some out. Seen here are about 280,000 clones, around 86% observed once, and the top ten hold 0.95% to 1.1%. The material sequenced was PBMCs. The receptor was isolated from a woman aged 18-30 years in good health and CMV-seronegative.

This CDR3 is CASSFGTIEQETQYF. DNA for the CDR3: TGTGCCAGCAGCTTTGGGACAATTGAGCAAGAGACCCAGTACTTC. The V call is TRBV7-2, the J call TRBJ2-5; a weak D match, TRBD1 (6 bases). Per the germline V gene, CDR1 is SGHTA and CDR2 is FQGNSA. The CDR3 runs 15 residues. V gave up 3 bases and J gave up 2 bases, with 13 bases separating them.